Here is one T cell receptor beta chain with its context. The target antigen is unknown. This CDR3 has 15 residues. Trimming cost V 3 bases and J 6 bases; bases outside gene matches: 2. CDR1 is LGHDT and CDR2 is YNNKEL in the germline V gene (reference sequence). Only in-frame clones appear in the TCRdb table, and some are missing; sequencing was by immunoSEQ multiplex PCR. The sample has around 300,000 clones; under 90% are singletons. The data stem from a study of Ad26.COV2.S vaccination and SARS-CoV-2 variants. The study's findings and limits: Reportedly, spike-specific CD8+ and CD4+ T cell responses achieved substantial breadth once vaccination had taken place.

As to treatment: some 20 received Ad26.COV2.S at low or high dose, single or two shots; 5 received placebo; per-sample allocation not given. Specimen acquisition occurred on day 63 following the initial vaccine or placebo injection. Here the sequenced sample was peripheral blood, taken in a trial of Ad26.COV2.S vaccine versus placebo. The chain employs TRBV3-1 (or the pseudogene TRBV3-2) and TRBJ2-1; 13 nucleotides align to TRBD2. The source is a person aged 18-60 years who received the Ad26.COV2.S COVID-19 vaccine or a placebo. CDR3 coding DNA: TGTGCCAGCAGCCACGGGACTAGCGGGGCCAATGAGCAGTTCTTC. Amino acid sequence: CASSHGTSGANEQFF.